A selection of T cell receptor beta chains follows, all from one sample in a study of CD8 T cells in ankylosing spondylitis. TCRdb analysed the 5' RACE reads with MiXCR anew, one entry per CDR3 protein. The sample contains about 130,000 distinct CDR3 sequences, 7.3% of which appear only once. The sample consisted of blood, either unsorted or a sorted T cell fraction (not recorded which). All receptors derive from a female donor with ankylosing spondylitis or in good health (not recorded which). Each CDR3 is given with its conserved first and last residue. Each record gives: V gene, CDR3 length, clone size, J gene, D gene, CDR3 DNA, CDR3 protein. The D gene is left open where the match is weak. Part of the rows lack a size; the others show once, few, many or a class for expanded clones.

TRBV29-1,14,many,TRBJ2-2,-,TGCAGCGTGAGTGACGCAGGTGCCGCCGGGGAGCTGTTTTTT,CSVSDAGAAGELFF
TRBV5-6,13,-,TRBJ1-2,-,TGTGCCATCAGCCCCGGGACACCCTATGGCTACACCTTC,CAISPGTPYGYTF
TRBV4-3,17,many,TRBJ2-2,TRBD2,TGCGCCAGCAGCCAAGCTGCTAGCGGGGGGGTGAACGGGGAGCTGTTTTTT,CASSQAASGGVNGELFF
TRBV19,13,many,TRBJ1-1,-,TGTGCCAGTAGCGGCGCACAGGCCACTGAAGCTTTCTTT,CASSGAQATEAFF
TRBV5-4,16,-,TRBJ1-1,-,TGTGCCAGCAGCTTGGGTGGGACGGGGTTGAACACTGAAGCTTTCTTT,CASSLGGTGLNTEAFF
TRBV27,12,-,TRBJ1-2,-,TGTGCCAGCAGTACCGGGGGGTATGGCTACACCTTC,CASSTGGYGYTF
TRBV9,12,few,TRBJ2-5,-,TGTGCCAGCAGCAAACCGGGAGAGACCCAGTACTTC,CASSKPGETQYF
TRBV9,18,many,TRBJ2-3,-,TGTGCCAGCAGCGTAGTGGCAGGGGACTCCTATTGGGCAGATACGCAGTATTTT,CASSVVAGDSYWADTQYF
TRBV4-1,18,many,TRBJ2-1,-,TGCGCCAGCAGCTCTTGGGGACAGGCGGGGGTTAGGGGCAATGAGCAGTTCTTC,CASSSWGQAGVRGNEQFF
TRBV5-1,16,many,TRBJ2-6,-,TGCGCCAGCAGCTTGTTCAGCCTCTCTGGGGCCAACGTCCTGACTTTC,CASSLFSLSGANVLTF
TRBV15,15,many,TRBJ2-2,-,TGTGCCACCAGCAGAGATAAAACGAACACCGGGGAGCTGTTTTTT,CATSRDKTNTGELFF
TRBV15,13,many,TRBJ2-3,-,TGTGCCACCAGCAGAGACCGGCAAGATACGCAGTATTTT,CATSRDRQDTQYF
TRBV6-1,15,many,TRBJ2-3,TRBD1,TGTGCCAGCAGCCGGGACAGGGTGGGCACAGATACGCAGTATTTT,CASSRDRVGTDTQYF
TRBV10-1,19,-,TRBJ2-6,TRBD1,TGCGCCAGCAGTATCCCTGAAGACAGGGGAAGATCTGGGGCCAACGTCCTGACTTTC,CASSIPEDRGRSGANVLTF
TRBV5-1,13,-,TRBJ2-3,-,TGCGCCAGCAGTTTCGGTTACACAGATACGCAGTATTTT,CASSFGYTDTQYF
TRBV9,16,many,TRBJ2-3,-,TGTGCCAGCAGCGTGTCCAACGGGTTGGGCACAGATACGCAGTATTTT,CASSVSNGLGTDTQYF
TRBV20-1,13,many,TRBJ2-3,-,TGCAGTGCTAGACAGCAAAGCACAGATACGCAGTATTTT,CSARQQSTDTQYF
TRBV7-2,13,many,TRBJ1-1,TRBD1,TGTGCCAGCAGCCGGGACAGGGACACTGAAGCTTTCTTT,CASSRDRDTEAFF
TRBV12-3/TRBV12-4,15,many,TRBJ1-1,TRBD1,TGTGCCAGCAGTTTATTGGGGACAGTGAACACTGAAGCTTTCTTT,CASSLLGTVNTEAFF
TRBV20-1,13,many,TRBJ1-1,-,TGCAGTGCTAGCAGGGATCGGGACACTGAAGCTTTCTTT,CSASRDRDTEAFF
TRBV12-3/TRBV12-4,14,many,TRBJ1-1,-,TGTGCCAGCAGTCTTCTCGGAACAGCAACTGAAGCTTTCTTT,CASSLLGTATEAFF
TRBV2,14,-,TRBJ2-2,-,TGTGCCAGCAGTGAAATCGGGGGCACCGGGGAGCTGTTTTTT,CASSEIGGTGELFF
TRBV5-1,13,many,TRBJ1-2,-,TGCGCCAGCAGCTTGCGGCAGCAATATGGCTACACCTTC,CASSLRQQYGYTF
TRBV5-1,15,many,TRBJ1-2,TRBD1,TGCGCCAGCAGCTTGTTGGCAGGGGGTGACTATGGCTACACCTTC,CASSLLAGGDYGYTF
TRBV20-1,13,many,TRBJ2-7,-,TGCAGTGCTAGATCGTTAGCTAGCTACGAGCAGTACTTC,CSARSLASYEQYF
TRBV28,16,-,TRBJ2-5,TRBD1,TGTGTCAGCAGTTACCCACAGGGGGCGGTTCGGGAGACCCAGTACTTC,CVSSYPQGAVRETQYF
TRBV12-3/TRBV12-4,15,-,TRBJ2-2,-,TGTGCCAGCACCAGGAGGGGGTCGAACACCGGGGAGCTGTTTTTT,CASTRRGSNTGELFF
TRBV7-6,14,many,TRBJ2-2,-,TGTGCCAGCAGCTTATCCCCCGCCTATGGGGAGCTGTTTTTT,CASSLSPAYGELFF
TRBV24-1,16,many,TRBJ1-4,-,TGTGCCACCAGTGATAGATCGGGCGGACTCTATGAAAAACTGTTTTTT,CATSDRSGGLYEKLFF
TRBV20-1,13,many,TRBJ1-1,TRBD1,TGCAGTGCTCAGGGGGGGGGTATAACTGAAGCTTTCTTT,CSAQGGGITEAFF
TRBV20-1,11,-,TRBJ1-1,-,TGCAGTGCTAGTGAGCGCCCTGAAGCTTTCTTT,CSASERPEAFF
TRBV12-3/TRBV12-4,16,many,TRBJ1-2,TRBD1,TGTGCCAGCAGTTCACCCACCCTGACAGGGTACTATGGCTACACCTTC,CASSSPTLTGYYGYTF
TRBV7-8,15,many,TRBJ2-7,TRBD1,TGTGCCAGCAGCTTAGGTGGGACAGGGATCTACGAGCAGTACTTC,CASSLGGTGIYEQYF
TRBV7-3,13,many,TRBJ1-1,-,TGTGCCAGCAGCCCCTACCTGAACACTGAAGCTTTCTTT,CASSPYLNTEAFF
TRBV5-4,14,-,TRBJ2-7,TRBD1,TGTGCCAGCAGCTTGGGACAGGGGGTTTTTGAGCAGTACTTC,CASSLGQGVFEQYF
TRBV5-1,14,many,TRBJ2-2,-,TGCGCCAGCAGCTTGGTCGGGTCCACCGGGGAGCTGTTTTTT,CASSLVGSTGELFF
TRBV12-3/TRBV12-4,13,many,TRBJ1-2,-,TGTGCCAGCAGTCTACGACAGAGCTATGGCTACACCTTC,CASSLRQSYGYTF